The 17 T cell receptor beta chains below come from one sample, sequenced in a study of Ad26.COV2.S vaccination and SARS-CoV-2 variants. The treatment is: about 20 received Ad26.COV2.S at low or high dose, single or two shots; five or six received placebo; per-sample allocation not given. Specimen acquisition occurred on day 63 following the initial vaccine or placebo injection. Libraries were prepared by immunoSEQ multiplex PCR; TCRdb keeps only in-frame clonotypes and omits some of them. The table lists roughly 380,000 clones, around 87% of them singletons. The sequencing used peripheral blood, collected in a trial of Ad26.COV2.S vaccine versus placebo. These receptors were obtained from a person aged 18 to 59 who received the Ad26.COV2.S COVID-19 vaccine or a placebo.

This rearrangement joins TRBV9 to TRBJ1-2, with TRBD1 identical over 11 bases. V was clipped by 0 bases and J by 2 bases; unmatched bases: 6. Germline CDR1 is SGDLS and CDR2 is YYNGEE. The CDR3 has 17 amino acids. CDR3 amino acids: CASSVAGTGGSNYGYTF. CDR3 nucleotide sequence: TGTGCCAGCAGCGTAGCCGGGACAGGGGGTTCAAACTATGGCTACACCTTC.

J is TRBJ2-7 and V is TRBV7-2, with D hard to call. Germline assignment: CDR1 SGHTA and CDR2 FQGNSA. V lost 0 bases to trimming and J lost 3 bases, with 9 bases between them. This CDR3 comprises 14 residues. The CDR3 loop is CASSLASSGYEQYF. CDR3 DNA sequence: TGTGCCAGCAGCTTAGCGAGCTCTGGCTACGAGCAGTACTTC.

Points on this clone: The sample has other DNA sequences that encode this CDR3 too. The rearrangement links TRBV5-1 to TRBJ2-7; TRBD1 aligns across 12 bases. The germline gives CDR1 SGHRS, CDR2 YFSETQ. V was pared by 0 bases and J by 4 bases, with 5 bases of the junction left unmatched. The CDR3 is 16 amino acids. The CDR3 bases are TGCGCCAGCAGCTTGGGGGGACAGGGGGCGAGTTACGAGCAGTACTTC. Protein product: CASSLGGQGASYEQYF.

This sequence joins TRBV4-3 and TRBJ2-2; D is unresolved. The V end was cut by 2 bases, the J end by 3 bases, with 13 bases between. CDR3 length: 16 amino acids. The V gene's germline CDR1 is LGHNA and CDR2 YSLEER. CDR3 amino acids: CASSQRKPPYTGELFF. The CDR3 DNA reads TGCGCCAGCAGCCAAAGGAAGCCGCCATACACCGGGGAGCTGTTTTTT.

J is TRBJ2-3 and V is TRBV7-9, with 7 bases identical to TRBD2. V dropped 6 bases and J dropped 2; count of bases not matched to a gene: 8. The CDR3 has 15 residues. The germline gives CDR1 SEHNR, CDR2 FQNEAQ (reference sequence). The CDR3 here is CASRWGGSPTDTQYF. In DNA, the CDR3 is TGTGCCAGCAGGTGGGGGGGATCACCCACAGATACGCAGTATTTT.

This chain joins TRBV9 and TRBJ1-4; D might be TRBD1 (5 bases). Per the germline V gene, CDR1 is SGDLS and CDR2 is YYNGEE. V lost 6 bases to trimming and J lost 5 bases, with 14 bases between them. CDR3 size: 14 residues. The CDR3 protein is CASIFRDGNEKLFF. The CDR3 DNA follows: TGTGCCAGCATTTTTCGGGACGGAAATGAAAAACTGTTTTTT. Full variable domain (rest looked up from reference TRBV9 and TRBJ1-4): DSGVTQTPKHLITATGQRVTLRCSPRSGDLSVYWYQQSLDQGLQFLIQYYNGEERAKGNILERFSAQQFPDLHSELNLSSLELGDSALYFCASIFRDGNEKLFFGSGTQLSVL.

The chain uses TRBV6-5 and TRBJ1-6, with TRBD1 matching over 11 bases. V was clipped by 8 bases and J by 10 bases; unmatched bases: 10. The CDR3 is 15 residues long. The germline V gene has CDR1 MNHEY and CDR2 SVGAGI. CDR3 region: CASGKRGQGVSPLHF. The CDR3 DNA reads TGTGCCAGCGGCAAACGGGGACAGGGGGTATCACCCCTCCACTTT.

The genes are TRBV10-3 and TRBJ2-7; weak D call: TRBD1 (5 bases). The germline V gene encodes CDR1 ENHRY and CDR2 SYGVKD. CDR3 size: 15 residues. Trimming pared 5 bases from V and 3 bases from J, leaving 17 bases between. CDR3 amino acids: CAISPQGTLIYEQYF. DNA for the CDR3: TGTGCCATCAGTCCCCAGGGAACACTGATCTACGAGCAGTACTTC.

This chain links TRBV5-4 with TRBJ1-2; no clear D. The length of the CDR3 is 16 residues. V dropped 4 bases and J dropped 4 bases, with 20 bases sitting between them. Germline V gene lookup returns CDR1 SGHNT and CDR2 YYREEE (reference sequence). CDR3 in DNA: TGTGCCAGCAGCGCCAAGACGACGGTTCCCCTCTATGGCTACACCTTC. It translates to CASSAKTTVPLYGYTF. The full variable domain, in which reference TRBV5-4 and TRBJ1-2 provide the parts outside the CDR3, is ETGVTQSPTHLIKTRGQQVTLRCSSQSGHNTVSWYQQALGQGPQFIFQYYREEENGRGNFPPRFSGLQFPNYSSELNVNALELDDSALYLCASSAKTTVPLYGYTFGSGTRLTVV.

This sequence joins TRBV13 and TRBJ2-7; TRBD1 matches at 8 bases. V dropped 4 bases and J dropped 1; count of bases not matched to a gene: 9. CDR1 and CDR2 from the germline V gene are PRHDT and FYEKMQ (reference sequence). The CDR3 has 16 amino acids. The CDR3 bases are TGTGCCAGCAGCTCCAGAGGACAGGGTGGTTCCTACGAGCAGTACTTC. Encoded protein: CASSSRGQGGSYEQYF.

This chain uses TRBV6-6 with TRBJ1-2; the D gene is possibly TRBD1 (6 bases). Trimming cost V 7 bases and J 8 bases, with 17 bases left between them. Germline-derived CDR1 and CDR2 are MNHNY and SVGAGI (reference sequence). The CDR3 spans 13 residues. The CDR3 nucleotides are TGTGCCAGCACCCCGAACAGGGATTTGGGCTACACCTTC. Amino acid sequence: CASTPNRDLGYTF.

The rearrangement uses TRBV7-6 and TRBJ1-1; TRBD1 agrees at 8 bases. This CDR3 region has 14 residues. The germline CDR1 and CDR2 sequences are SGHVS and FNYEAQ. V dropped 7 bases and J dropped 5; count of bases not matched to a gene: 9. CDR3 in amino acids: CASTRGRGHTEAFF. Written as DNA, the CDR3 is TGTGCCAGCACCCGGGGCAGGGGGCATACTGAAGCTTTCTTT.

This clone was observed a few times. The chain combines TRBV25-1 with TRBJ2-7; D is undetermined. Germline V gene data show CDR1 as MGHDK and CDR2 as SYGVNS. V was shortened by 6 bases and J by 2 bases, with 8 bases between the two germline ends. This CDR3 is 12 amino acids long. CDR3 residues: CASRTFPYEQYF. The CDR3 DNA reads as TGTGCCAGCAGGACATTTCCCTACGAGCAGTACTTC.

The gene calls are TRBV4-1 and TRBJ1-4, with 8 bases lining up with TRBD1. With 1 base clipped from V and 8 bases from J, the junction kept 9 bases outside the gene matches. Germline assignment: CDR1 MGHRA and CDR2 YSYEKL. The CDR3 runs 16 residues. The CDR3 bases are TGCGCCAGCAGCCAAGCCCCGACAGGGGTAAACGAAAAACTGTTTTTT. As protein: CASSQAPTGVNEKLFF.

The chain carries TRBV6-6 and TRBJ1-4; 7 bases align to TRBD1. Germline V gene data show CDR1 as MNHNY and CDR2 as SVGAGI (reference sequence). The V and J ends lost 2 bases and 7 bases, in that order; junction bases with no gene match: 7. This CDR3 comprises 15 residues. For the CDR3, the DNA is TGTGCCAGCAGTTACGAACCAACAGGGGTTGAAAAACTGTTTTTT. Translation: CASSYEPTGVEKLFF.

The chain carries TRBV7-3 and TRBJ1-1; tentative D call: TRBD1 (5 bases). Trimming stripped 6 bases from V and 3 bases from J, with 17 bases between. The CDR3 length is 15 residues. Germline V CDR1 and CDR2: SGHTA, FQGTGA. The CDR3 here is CASRLDPGRDTEAFF. The CDR3 DNA reads as TGTGCCAGCAGACTAGATCCGGGACGGGACACTGAAGCTTTCTTT.

The chain is built from TRBV6-5 and TRBJ2-2, with 10 bases fitting TRBD2. Germline trimming cut 7 bases from V and 5 bases from J; bases unmatched to any gene: 4. The CDR3 has 14 residues. Germline loops: CDR1 MNHEY, CDR2 SVGAGI. CDR3 residues: CASISTSGTGELFF. CDR3 DNA: TGTGCCAGCATCTCGACTAGCGGGACCGGGGAGCTGTTTTTT.